The 13 T cell receptor beta chains listed next were all sequenced from one sample in a study of Graves' ophthalmopathy and Graves' hyperthyroidism. Transcripts of RNA were the source for amplifying TCR beta CDR3 regions. First-round RT-PCR with HTBI primers preceded a second-round multiplex PCR. From the multiplex PCR reads, TCRdb called clonotypes with MiXCR, one entry per CDR3 protein. Of over 150,000 distinct CDR3 sequences listed, 30% to 45% are singletons. Sequences were obtained from peripheral blood. The receptors were sampled from a woman aged 40 to 50 with Graves' ophthalmopathy.

This clonotype appeared many times. V usage is TRBV6-1 and J usage is TRBJ1-1; D might be TRBD1 (5 bases). The V end was cut by 8 bases, the J end by 0 bases, with 10 bases between. Germline V gives CDR1 MNHNS, CDR2 SASEGT. This CDR3 comprises 13 residues. The DNA for the CDR3 is TGTGCCAGCGTAGGGACCATGAACACTGAAGCTTTCTTT. Translation: CASVGTMNTEAFF.

The chain joins TRBV12-3 or TRBV12-4 to TRBJ1-1; 8 bases map to TRBD1. V shed 5 bases and J 6 bases; nucleotides not matched to a gene: 5. The CDR3 runs to 13 residues. The CDR3 here is CASSPRQGSEAFF. CDR3 nucleotide sequence: TGTGCCAGCAGTCCCAGACAGGGGTCTGAAGCTTTCTTT.

In its sample, this clonotype was seen many times. The J gene is TRBJ1-1, the V gene TRBV5-1; D is undetermined. The germline V gene has CDR1 SGHRS and CDR2 YFSETQ. This CDR3 has 12 amino acids. The V end was cut by 2 bases, the J end by 10 bases, with 12 bases between. The CDR3 reads CASSLAGDRAFF. The CDR3 bases are TGCGCCAGCAGCTTAGCAGGTGATCGAGCTTTCTTT.

The rearrangement joins TRBV20-1 to TRBJ2-5; 12 bases are shared with TRBD2. The CDR3 covers 16 residues. The germline gives CDR1 DFQATT, CDR2 SNEGSKA (reference sequence). V dropped 3 bases and J dropped 5; count of bases not matched to a gene: 10. This CDR3 reads CSASFLAGGPGETQYF. The DNA of the CDR3 is TGCAGTGCTAGCTTCCTAGCGGGAGGGCCGGGGGAGACCCAGTACTTC.

This chain connects TRBV20-1 to TRBJ2-7, with 15 bases identical to TRBD2. After removal of 6 bases from V and 1 base from J, the junction contained 4 bases not matched to a gene. The CDR3 loop spans 15 amino acids. Germline CDR1 DFQATT, CDR2 SNEGSKA (reference sequence). This CDR3 reads CSAAGTSGGSYEQYF. CDR3 bases: TGCAGTGCCGCCGGGACTAGCGGGGGGTCCTACGAGCAGTACTTC.

The rearrangement uses TRBV28 and TRBJ2-4; 10 positions match TRBD2. V was clipped by 6 bases and J by 0 bases; unmatched bases: 11. The CDR3 has 18 residues. Per the germline V gene, CDR1 is MDHEN and CDR2 is SYDVKM. CDR3 in amino acids: CASRNSGTSVLAKNIQYF. The CDR3 coding sequence is TGTGCCAGCAGAAACTCCGGGACTAGCGTACTAGCCAAAAACATTCAGTACTTC.

V usage is TRBV6-1 and J usage is TRBJ2-7, with D tentatively TRBD1 (6 bases). The germline V gene has CDR1 MNHNS and CDR2 SASEGT. The CDR3 totals 14 residues. Trimming removed 6 bases at V and 2 bases at J, with 14 bases between. In nucleotides, the CDR3 is TGTGCCAGCAGGGGAACAGGGTACCCCTACGAGCAGTACTTC. It specifies CASRGTGYPYEQYF.

V is TRBV6-5 and J is TRBJ1-5; D is unclear. The CDR3 runs to 13 residues. CDR1 and CDR2 from the germline V gene are MNHEY and SVGAGI. V lost 2 bases and J 6 bases, leaving 8 bases between the germline ends. The CDR3 coding sequence is TGTGCCAGCAGTTACACTAGGGCTCAGCCCCAGCATTTT. This encodes CASSYTRAQPQHF.

This clonotype was seen many times. V usage is TRBV30 and J usage is TRBJ2-7, with D perhaps TRBD1 (7 bases). The V gene's germline CDR1 is GTSNPN and CDR2 SVGIG (reference sequence). Trimming left V 5 bases short and J 7 bases short, with 15 bases between. CDR3 length: 12 amino acids. The chain's CDR3 is CAWGQEGLEQYF. As DNA, the CDR3 is TGTGCCTGGGGACAGGAGGGTCTTGAGCAGTACTTC.

This chain joins TRBV7-2 and TRBJ2-7; perhaps D is TRBD1 or TRBD2 (5 bases each). Germline V gene data show CDR1 as SGHTA and CDR2 as FQGNSA. The CDR3 extends over 15 amino acids. Trimming took 10 bases from V and 1 from J, leaving 20 bases between them. CDR3 loop: CATQRTGTGSYEQYF. The CDR3 DNA reads TGTGCCACTCAAAGAACCGGGACCGGATCCTACGAGCAGTACTTC. Full variable domain (rest looked up from reference TRBV7-2 and TRBJ2-7): GAGVSQSPSNKVTEKGKDVELRCDPISGHTALYWYRQSLGQGLEFLIYFQGNSAPDKSGLPSDRFSAERTGGSVSTLTIQRTQQEDSAVYLCATQRTGTGSYEQYFGPGTRLTVT.

Details on this clonotype: Because it lacks the conserved phenylalanine or tryptophan at the end, this CDR3 is likely a read error. The genes are TRBV6-1 and TRBJ1-1, with a weak D call TRBD1 (6 bases). The ends were cut back, 6 bases at V and 4 bases at J, with 15 bases in the middle. The germline CDR1 and CDR2 sequences are MNHNS and SASEGT. The CDR3 is made up of 14 amino acids. The CDR3 region is CASRNPLGGTEAFS. The CDR3 nucleotides read TGTGCCAGCAGAAACCCCCTAGGGGGCACTGAAGCTTTCTCT.

In its sample, this clonotype was seen many times. The gene calls are TRBV12-3 or TRBV12-4 and TRBJ1-2; D uncertain. The CDR3 covers 13 residues. Trimming took off 6 bases at V and 5 bases at J, with 13 bases between the two ends. The CDR3 reads CASSPAVTYGYTF. CDR3 in DNA: TGTGCCAGCAGCCCCGCGGTTACTTATGGCTACACCTTC.

This clonotype was seen many times. The genes are TRBV7-3 and TRBJ1-2; no reliable D call. The V gene lost 5 bases and the J gene lost 4 bases, with 11 bases spanning the gap. CDR3 length: 13 residues. The germline V gene encodes CDR1 SGHTA and CDR2 FQGTGA. The CDR3 region is CASSPGLPYGYTF. The CDR3 DNA follows: TGTGCCAGCAGCCCCGGTCTCCCCTATGGCTACACCTTC.